A single sample is the source of the 20 T cell receptor beta chains below, sequenced in a study of cytomegalovirus exposure and HLA in healthy donors. 60 Vbeta and 13 Jbeta primers were used in PCR. Repertoires were generated with immunoSEQ multiplex PCR, while TCRdb's copy carries only in-frame clones and drops some. The sample has about 69,000 clones, 60% to 85% seen once. Sequenced: PBMCs. The receptor set was obtained from a man between 18 and 35 years old in good health and CMV-seronegative.

V gene TRBV25-1 combines with J gene TRBJ1-6; weak D call: TRBD1 (6 bases). The germline gives CDR1 MGHDK, CDR2 SYGVNS. The germline V and J ends were trimmed by 1 base and 5 bases, with 9 bases remaining between them. The CDR3 covers 15 residues. This chain's CDR3 is CASSESAGDNSPLHF. CDR3 coding DNA: TGTGCCAGCAGTGAATCGGCAGGGGATAATTCACCCCTCCACTTT.

V and J are TRBV12-5 and TRBJ1-1; D gene ambiguous. CDR1 is LGHNT, CDR2 FRNRAP, per germline. There are 16 residues in the CDR3. V was pared by 0 bases and J by 3 bases, with 14 bases between. The CDR3 nucleotides read TGTGCTAGTGGTTTGGTACTCGACGGGTACGACACTGAAGCTTTCTTT. Its translation: CASGLVLDGYDTEAFF.

V gene TRBV6-5 combines with J gene TRBJ1-6; D call uncertain. V was clipped by 6 bases and J by 5 bases, with 14 bases between them. Per germline, CDR1 MNHEY and CDR2 SVGAGI. The CDR3 covers 15 residues. CDR3 nucleotides: TGTGCCAGCAGCCAAGCAACAGAGAATAATTCACCCCTCCACTTT. Its protein is CASSQATENNSPLHF.

This chain joins TRBV10-3 and TRBJ1-6; TRBD1 is a possible D gene (5 bases). Per germline, CDR1 ENHRY and CDR2 SYGVKD. V was trimmed by 2 bases and J by 8 bases, leaving 22 bases between them. The CDR3 has 18 amino acids. CDR3 loop: CAISEVGHSGRSDSPLHF. The CDR3 DNA sequence: TGTGCCATCAGTGAGGTAGGACATTCAGGGCGGTCTGATTCACCCCTCCACTTT.

The chain joins TRBV6-1 to TRBJ2-7; D possibly corresponds to TRBD2 (6 bases). Germline CDR1 MNHNS, CDR2 SASEGT. The length of the CDR3 is 13 residues. V was shortened by 2 bases and J by 2 bases, with 7 bases between the two germline ends. The CDR3 spells CASSESGPYEQYV. The CDR3 bases are TGTGCCAGCAGTGAAAGCGGGCCCTACGAGCAGTACGTC.

The rearrangement joins TRBV6-6 to TRBJ1-3; no clear D gene. The CDR3 consists of 11 residues. Per germline, CDR1 MNHNY and CDR2 SVGAGI (reference sequence). Between the trimmed V and J ends, which lost 10 bases and 3 bases, there was a span of 7 bases. The DNA for the CDR3 is TGTGCCACCAGCAGTGGAAACACCATATATTTT. This translates into CATSSGNTIYF.

This clone was found a few times. This chain uses TRBV5-1 with TRBJ2-5; 10 nucleotides align to TRBD2. V lost 0 bases, J lost 7 bases, and 9 bases stayed unmatched. Germline V lookup: CDR1 SGHRS, CDR2 YFSETQ. The CDR3 spans 16 residues. The CDR3 nucleotides read TGCGCCAGCAGCTTGGAGGGGACTAGCGTGTCGGGGACCCAGTACTTC. Translating gives CASSLEGTSVSGTQYF.

The chain recombines TRBV5-6 with TRBJ2-1, with 10 bases lining up with TRBD1. This CDR3 is 16 amino acids long. V gave up 4 bases and J gave up 5 bases; unmatched junction bases: 9. CDR1 is SGHDT, CDR2 YYEEEE, per germline. Here the CDR3 DNA reads TGTGCCAGCAGCCGCCGGGGGACAGGGGTTCACAATGAGCAGTTCTTC. It is translated as CASSRRGTGVHNEQFF. The complete variable domain, with remaining parts taken from reference TRBV5-6 and TRBJ2-1, reads DAGVTQSPTHLIKTRGQQVTLRCSPKSGHDTVSWYQQALGQGPQFIFQYYEEEERQRGNFPDRFSGHQFPNYSSELNVNALLLGDSALYLCASSRRGTGVHNEQFFGPGTRLTVL.

The rearrangement uses TRBV6-1 and TRBJ1-4; 7 nucleotides align to TRBD1. The length of the CDR3 is 15 residues. Looked up from germline, CDR1 is MNHNS and CDR2 is SASEGT. With V trimmed by 1 base and J by 8 bases, 7 bases remained unmatched. CDR3 amino acids: CASSEEGRGWEKLFF. The CDR3, as DNA: TGTGCCAGCAGTGAAGAGGGCAGGGGGTGGGAAAAACTGTTTTTT.

The chain has TRBV5-4 and TRBJ2-3, with 10 positions matching TRBD2. CDR1 is SGHNT and CDR2 is YYREEE in the germline V gene (reference sequence). The length of the CDR3 is 15 residues. The V gene end was trimmed by 3 bases and the J gene end by 3 bases; junction bases not matched to a gene: 4. The CDR3: CASSSLAGMTDTQYF. The CDR3 DNA follows: TGTGCCAGCAGCTCACTAGCGGGGATGACAGATACGCAGTATTTT.

The CDR3 loop reads CASNSGGGNQPQHF. As DNA, the CDR3 is TGTGCCAGCAACTCAGGGGGTGGGAATCAGCCCCAGCATTTT. The chain employs TRBV9 and TRBJ1-5; 7 bases line up with TRBD1. The CDR3 is 14 residues long. The V gene's germline CDR1 is SGDLS and CDR2 YYNGEE. After removal of 6 bases from V and 4 bases from J, the junction contained 7 bases not matched to a gene. Variable domain in full (rest from reference TRBV9 and TRBJ1-5): DSGVTQTPKHLITATGQRVTLRCSPRSGDLSVYWYQQSLDQGLQFLIQYYNGEERAKGNILERFSAQQFPDLHSELNLSSLELGDSALYFCASNSGGGNQPQHFGDGTRLSIL.

The chain carries TRBV11-2 and TRBJ2-5, with 7 positions matching TRBD1. Germline lookup yields CDR1 SGHAT and CDR2 FQNNGV. V lost 1 base and J lost 7; bases outside the gene matches: 15. The CDR3 spans 17 residues. The CDR3 DNA is TGTGCCAGCAGCTTAGTGGTGGGCAGGGGGACGCCTGGGACCCAGTACTTC. It translates to CASSLVVGRGTPGTQYF.

V usage is TRBV5-1 and J usage is TRBJ2-1, with a tentative D call TRBD2 (7 bases). This CDR3 comprises 15 residues. The germline V gene encodes CDR1 SGHRS and CDR2 YFSETQ. Trimming took off 6 bases at V and 1 base at J, with 14 bases between the two ends. The CDR3 loop is CASKEGRGSYNEQFF. The DNA of the CDR3 is TGCGCCAGCAAGGAGGGGAGGGGGTCCTACAATGAGCAGTTCTTC.

The V and J genes are TRBV28 and TRBJ1-2; D is possibly TRBD1 (5 bases). Between the trimmed V and J ends, which lost 8 bases and 4 bases, there was a span of 17 bases. The CDR3 is 14 amino acids. CDR1 MDHEN and CDR2 SYDVKM come from the germline V gene. CDR3 amino acids: CASRVSGRTYGYTF. For the CDR3, the DNA is TGTGCCAGCCGGGTGTCAGGGCGTACCTATGGCTACACCTTC.

The rearrangement joins TRBV29-1 to TRBJ1-2; D might be TRBD1 (6 bases). Germline V gene lookup returns CDR1 SQVTM and CDR2 ANQGSEA. The CDR3 consists of 13 residues. Trimming left V 5 bases short and J 5 bases short, with 15 bases between. The CDR3 region has the DNA TGCAGCGTTTCTGGGGGCCCGGGGTATGGCTACACCTTC. Residues: CSVSGGPGYGYTF.

The J gene is TRBJ1-1, the V gene TRBV28; D gene uncertain. Between the trimmed V and J ends, which lost 7 bases and 5 bases, there was a span of 17 bases. This CDR3 comprises 14 residues. Germline V gene lookup returns CDR1 MDHEN and CDR2 SYDVKM. The CDR3 DNA sequence: TGTGCCAGCACCCCTAGTCACGGAAGAACTGAAGCTTTCTTT. Translation gives CASTPSHGRTEAFF.

V is TRBV5-1 and J is TRBJ1-4, with D maybe TRBD1 (6 bases). Germline V gene lookup returns CDR1 SGHRS and CDR2 YFSETQ. The CDR3 contains 16 residues. V lost 4 bases and J lost 7, with 20 bases in between. The CDR3 DNA follows: TGCGCCAGCAGCCCGCGGGGGCTGGGAGGCTTTGAAAAACTGTTTTTT. As protein: CASSPRGLGGFEKLFF.

The chain joins TRBV5-6 to TRBJ2-7; perhaps TRBD1 as D (6 bases). In germline, CDR1 is SGHDT, CDR2 YYEEEE. Trimming shortened V by 4 bases and J by 4 bases, and 21 bases separated the two germline ends. This CDR3 contains 16 residues. For the CDR3, the DNA is TGTGCCAGCAGCCGACCGACAGGATACGGGTCATACGAGCAGTACGTC. Its translation is CASSRPTGYGSYEQYV.

The CDR3 sequence: CASSQGQGRSYGYTF. The CDR3 nucleotides read TGTGCCAGCAGCCAGGGGCAGGGCCGGAGTTATGGCTACACCTTC. The chain couples TRBV14 to TRBJ1-2, with D perhaps TRBD1 (5 bases). CDR3 length: 15 residues. Germline V gene lookup returns CDR1 SGHDN and CDR2 FVKESK. V lost 3 bases, J lost 5 bases, and 16 bases lay in between.

This clone was picked up a small number of times. The rearrangement uses TRBV14 and TRBJ2-5; D perhaps matches TRBD2 (7 bases). The CDR3 extends over 16 amino acids. The ends were cut back, 0 bases at V and 6 bases at J, with 17 bases in the middle. In germline, CDR1 is SGHDN, CDR2 FVKESK. The CDR3 here is CASSQDPRGGAQTQYF. The CDR3 DNA sequence: TGTGCCAGCAGCCAAGATCCGCGCGGGGGCGCCCAGACCCAGTACTTC.